This record concerns one T cell receptor (beta chain) sequence. These data are taken from a study of blood T cell repertoires in COVID-19. Study-level information: There were acute and convalescent COVID-19 samples, and they came from the United States, Italy and Spain. Sources were T cells, B-cell-depleted T cells, or PBMCs; the material itself was cDNA or gDNA.

The V gene's germline CDR1 is SGHNT and CDR2 YENEEA. CDR3 length: 13 residues. Some clones are missing from TCRdb's copy, which holds only in-frame ones; the method was immunoSEQ multiplex PCR. The profile shows approximately 31,000 clones, roughly 93% of them singletons. This TCR came from a male donor with active COVID-19. The rearrangement links TRBV11-3 to TRBJ2-3, with D possibly being TRBD1 (7 bases). The sample consisted of peripheral blood. Here the CDR3 DNA reads TGTGCATCAGGGGGGCCTAGCACAGATACGCAGTATTTT. Its translation: CASGGPSTDTQYF. Together with reference TRBV11-3 and TRBJ2-3, the CDR3 gives the full variable domain: EAGVVQSPRYKIIEKKQPVAFWCNPISGHNTLYWYLQNLGQGPELLIRYENEEAVDDSQLPKDRFSAERLKGVDSTLKIQPAELGDSAVYLCASGGPSTDTQYFGPGTRLTVL.